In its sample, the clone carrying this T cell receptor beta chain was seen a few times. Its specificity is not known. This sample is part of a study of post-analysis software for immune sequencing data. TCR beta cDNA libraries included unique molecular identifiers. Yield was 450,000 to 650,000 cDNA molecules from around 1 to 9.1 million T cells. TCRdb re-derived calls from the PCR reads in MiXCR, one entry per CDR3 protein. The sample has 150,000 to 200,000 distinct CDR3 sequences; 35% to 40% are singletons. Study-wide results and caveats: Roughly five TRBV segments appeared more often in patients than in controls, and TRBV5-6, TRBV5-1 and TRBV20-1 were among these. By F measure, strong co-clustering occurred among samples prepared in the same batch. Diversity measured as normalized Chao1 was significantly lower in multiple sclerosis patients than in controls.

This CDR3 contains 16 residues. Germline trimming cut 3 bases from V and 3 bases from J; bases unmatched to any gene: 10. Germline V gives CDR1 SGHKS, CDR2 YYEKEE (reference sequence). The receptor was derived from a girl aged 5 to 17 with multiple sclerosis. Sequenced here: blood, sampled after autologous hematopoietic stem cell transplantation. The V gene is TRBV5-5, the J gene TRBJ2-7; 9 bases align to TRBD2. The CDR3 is CASSWEGASGNYEQYF. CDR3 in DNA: TGTGCCAGCAGCTGGGAGGGGGCTAGCGGGAACTACGAGCAGTACTTC. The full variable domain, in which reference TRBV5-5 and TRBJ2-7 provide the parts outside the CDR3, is DAGVTQSPTHLIKTRGQQVTLRCSPISGHKSVSWYQQVLGQGPQFIFQYYEKEERGRGNFPDRFSARQFPNYSSELNVNALLLGDSALYLCASSWEGASGNYEQYFGPGTRLTVT.